The 8 T cell receptor beta chains listed next were all sequenced from one sample in a study of Tregs in tolerant kidney transplant recipients. TCRdb keeps only in-frame clones here, not all; method: immunoSEQ multiplex PCR. Seen in this sample are under 55,000 clones; the ten most common clones hold under 0.9%. The specimen was CD4+ T cells from blood, collected before the transplant. These receptors all stem from a human donor who received a combined kidney and bone marrow transplant.

As concerns this clone: The sequenced fragment ends 3 residues before the CDR3 boundary, so the rest is inferred from the germline J gene. The chain combines TRBV5-6 with TRBJ2-2, with 7 bases matching TRBD1. Germline CDR1 is SGHDT and CDR2 is YYEEEE. V shed 3 bases, J shed 1 base, and the junction held 3 bases outside the gene matches. This CDR3 contains 15 residues. The CDR3 DNA, read in part, is TGTGCCAGCAGCTCGGACAGGATGAACACCGGGGAG. Its protein product is CASSSDRMNTGE. In full, the CDR3 is CASSSDRMNTGELFF.

Remarks on this clone: With the read ending 3 residues before the CDR3 end, the germline J gene is used to fill in that end. The V call is TRBV18, the J call TRBJ1-1; D not resolved. V shed 0 bases and J shed 0 bases, with 14 bases lying between them. There are 17 residues in the CDR3. Germline assignment: CDR1 KGHSH and CDR2 LQKENI. CDR3 DNA (partial): TGTGCCAGCTCACCACCTCCCGTAAGGGTTATGAACACTGAA. Protein: CASSPPPVRVMNTE. The complete CDR3 reads CASSPPPVRVMNTEAFF.

Considering frequency, this clone is medium-sized. Sequencing ends 3 residues short of the CDR3 end; the germline J gene provides the rest. The chain couples TRBV9 to TRBJ1-2; a possible D gene is TRBD1 (6 bases). This CDR3 has 15 amino acids. The germline CDR1 and CDR2 sequences are SGDLS and YYNGEE. The V end was cut by 4 bases, the J end by 2 bases, with 15 bases between. The CDR3 DNA, read in part, is TGTGCCAGCAGCCTCCACTGGACAGCAAACTATGGC. Amino acids: CASSLHWTANYG. The whole CDR3 reads CASSLHWTANYGYTF.

With respect to this clone: The read finishes 3 residues shy of the CDR3 end, and the germline J gene is used to complete it. The gene calls are TRBV2 and TRBJ2-1, with D tentatively TRBD1 (5 bases). V lost 3 bases to trimming and J lost 8 bases, with 14 bases between them. The CDR3 loop spans 14 amino acids. CDR1 is SNHLY and CDR2 is FYNNEI in the germline V gene. Incomplete CDR3 DNA: TGTGCCAGCAGTGACAGGGAACCCTGGCATGAG. Protein product: CASSDREPWHE. The CDR3 as a whole reads CASSDREPWHEQFF.

Notes on this clone: The CDR3 end is not reached by the read, which stops 3 residues before it; the germline J gene fills it in. The rearrangement joins TRBV18 to TRBJ1-1; TRBD1 matches 10 bases. Germline trimming cut 4 bases from V and 3 bases from J; bases unmatched to any gene: 5. This CDR3 is built from 15 residues. Looked up from germline, CDR1 is KGHSH and CDR2 is LQKENI. The DNA read from the CDR3 is TGTGCCAGCTCACAGGAGACAGGGGGCGACACTGAA. Translation gives CASSQETGGDTE. The whole CDR3 protein is CASSQETGGDTEAFF.

As for this clone: The read terminates 3 residues before the CDR3 end, so the remaining end is supplied by the germline J gene. The rearrangement links TRBV2 to TRBJ2-5; 9 bases are a match to TRBD2. The CDR3 has 17 amino acids. The ends lost 2 bases at V and 1 base at J; junction bases unmatched: 8. Germline V gives CDR1 SNHLY, CDR2 FYNNEI. This chain's CDR3 is CASSESLSGGTQETQYF. The sequenced CDR3 bases are TGTGCCAGCAGTGAAAGTCTGAGCGGGGGGACCCAAGAGACC.

A note on this clone: The sequence runs out 3 residues before the end of the CDR3; the remainder is reconstructed from the germline J gene. The chain uses TRBV19 and TRBJ1-1, with a weak D call TRBD1 (6 bases). This CDR3 comprises 13 residues. CDR1 LNHDA and CDR2 SQIVND come from the germline V gene (reference sequence). The CDR3 protein is CASSPTGTGGAFF. Incomplete CDR3 DNA: TGTGCCAGTAGCCCAACAGGGACCGGGGGG.

About this clone: The CDR3 end is not reached by the read, which stops 3 residues before it; the germline J gene fills it in. This chain uses TRBV7-6 with TRBJ1-3; D ambiguous. The germline gives CDR1 SGHVS, CDR2 FNYEAQ. The CDR3 extends over 14 amino acids. Trimming cost V 3 bases and J 0 bases, with 6 bases left between them. The CDR3 bases that were read are TGTGCCAGCAGCTTCACAGACTCTGGAAACACC. This codes for CASSFTDSGNT. The complete CDR3 reads CASSFTDSGNTIYF.